This T cell receptor (beta chain) was retrieved from a study of blood T cell repertoires in COVID-19. Study background: Among Cohort 3 donors, those recovered had two negative PCRs, clearance, or symptom resolution. T cells, B-cell-depleted T cells, or PBMCs provided the cDNA or gDNA that served as material. Whether acute or convalescent, the COVID-19 samples came from the United States, Italy and Spain.

Participants were placed into cohorts based on the clinical history they reported. Profiled with immunoSEQ multiplex PCR; TCRdb holds only in-frame clones, not every one. The sample consists of hundreds of thousands of clones, about 88% of them appearing once. The junction had 0 bases not matched to a gene; V was cut back by 1 base and J by 3 bases. From germline, CDR1 is SEHNR and CDR2 FQNEAQ (reference sequence). The CDR3 has 14 amino acids. For this clone: The identical CDR3 is also encoded by other nucleotide sequences in the sample.

Sequencing was done on a sample of PBMCs or T cells enriched from blood (not recorded which). V and J are TRBV7-9 and TRBJ2-5; TRBD2 matches 9 bases. The receptor was isolated from a woman aged 55-69 years in a cohort exposed to, infected with or recovered from COVID-19 (not recorded which). CDR3 loop: CASSLGLAEETQYF. CDR3 DNA sequence: TGTGCCAGCAGCTTAGGACTAGCGGAAGAGACCCAGTACTTC. The full variable domain, in which reference TRBV7-9 and TRBJ2-5 provide the parts outside the CDR3, is DTGVSQNPRHKITKRGQNVTFRCDPISEHNRLYWYRQTLGQGPEFLTYFQNEAQLEKSRLLSDRFSAERPKGSFSTLEIQRTEQGDSAMYLCASSLGLAEETQYFGPGTRLLVL.